These 18 T cell receptor beta chains came from one sample sequenced in a study of T cells in Graves' hyperthyroidism and ophthalmopathy. There were TCR beta CDR3 regions amplified from RNA transcripts. First-round RT-PCR targeting the TCR CDR3 was performed with the HTBI primer set. TCRdb reanalysed the multiplex PCR reads using MiXCR and keeps one entry per CDR3 protein. The repertoire holds about half a million distinct CDR3 sequences, with about 22% as singletons. Sequencing used blood. The receptors derive from a woman in her seventies with Graves' ophthalmopathy.

This clonotype occurred a few times. CDR3 residues: CASSLWEGTEAFF. The CDR3 DNA follows: TGTGCCAGCAGTTTATGGGAGGGCACTGAAGCTTTCTTT. The V gene is TRBV6-1, the J gene TRBJ1-1; D gene ambiguous. CDR3 length: 13 amino acids. Trimming took 5 bases from V and 4 from J, leaving 11 bases between them. CDR1 is MNHNS and CDR2 is SASEGT in the germline V gene.

The chain employs TRBV6-1 and TRBJ2-3, with D possibly TRBD2 on 6 matching bases. Germline lookup yields CDR1 MNHNS and CDR2 SASEGT. V was shortened by 1 base and J by 0 bases, with 11 bases between the two germline ends. There are 16 residues in the CDR3. The CDR3 loop is CASSEGRGLSTDTQYF. For the CDR3, the DNA is TGTGCCAGCAGTGAAGGGAGGGGTCTAAGCACAGATACGCAGTATTTT.

This chain connects TRBV12-5 to TRBJ2-3; tentative D call: TRBD2 (5 bases). The germline gives CDR1 LGHNT, CDR2 FRNRAP. This CDR3 is 16 amino acids long. Between the trimmed V and J ends, which lost 1 base and 2 bases, there was a span of 13 bases. CDR3: CASGLGTVLDTDTQYF. The CDR3 DNA follows: TGTGCTAGTGGTTTGGGGACTGTCCTGGACACAGATACGCAGTATTTT.

There are many counts of this clonotype. V gene TRBV12-3 or TRBV12-4 combines with J gene TRBJ1-2; 8 positions agree with TRBD1. V trimming: 6 bases; J trimming: 8 bases; junction bases outside the gene matches: 8. The CDR3 has 13 amino acids. DNA for the CDR3: TGTGCCAGCAGCCGGACAGGGTCGAAAGGCTACACCTTC. It encodes CASSRTGSKGYTF.

This clonotype came up a few times. The chain uses TRBV2 and TRBJ1-1; D is undetermined. Germline loops: CDR1 SNHLY, CDR2 FYNNEI. V was trimmed by 6 bases and J by 10 bases, leaving 21 bases between them. This CDR3 has 14 amino acids. DNA for the CDR3: TGTGCCAGCAGGTCTGTTAGGACCGGTCGGAGAGCTTTCTTT. This gives the protein CASRSVRTGRRAFF. The whole variable domain, filled in from reference TRBV2 and TRBJ1-1, reads EPEVTQTPSHQVTQMGQEVILRCVPISNHLYFYWYRQILGQKVEFLVSFYNNEISEKSEIFDDQFSVERPDGSNFTLKIRSTKLEDSAMYFCASRSVRTGRRAFFGQGTRLTVV.

The chain employs TRBV4-1 and TRBJ2-3; 10 nucleotides match TRBD1. Germline V lookup: CDR1 MGHRA, CDR2 YSYEKL. The J segment lost 3 bases and the V segment lost 1 base, leaving 7 bases of the junction unmatched. This CDR3 has 17 residues. The CDR3, as DNA: TGCGCCAGCAGCCAAGGTTTTAGGACAGGGGGGACAGATACGCAGTATTTT. Its protein product is CASSQGFRTGGTDTQYF.

The rearrangement joins TRBV18 to TRBJ1-2; D might be TRBD1 (5 bases). V was cut by 4 bases and J by 3 bases, with 15 bases left in between. The length of the CDR3 is 15 residues. Germline-derived CDR1 and CDR2 are KGHSH and LQKENI. The CDR3 nucleotides read TGTGCCAGCTCACAAACCTGGGTACAGGACTATGGCTACACCTTC. Translated, it gives CASSQTWVQDYGYTF.

The genes are TRBV7-2 and TRBJ2-2; tentatively, D is TRBD1 (6 bases). CDR1 SGHTA and CDR2 FQGNSA come from the germline V gene. V was shortened by 2 bases and J by 0 bases, with 10 bases between the two germline ends. The length of the CDR3 is 16 residues. DNA of the CDR3: TGTGCCAGCAGCTTAAACAGGGTCTCGAACACCGGGGAGCTGTTTTTT. This encodes CASSLNRVSNTGELFF.

This clonotype was counted ten times or more. V gene TRBV20-1 combines with J gene TRBJ2-1; maybe TRBD2 (5 bases). Germline assignment: CDR1 DFQATT and CDR2 SNEGSKA (reference sequence). The CDR3 is 12 residues long. V was clipped by 5 bases and J by 5 bases, with 10 bases between them. CDR3 DNA sequence: TGCAGTGCTCGTCGGGGAGACAATGAGCAGTTCTTC. Encoded protein: CSARRGDNEQFF.

In its sample, this clonotype was seen many times. The chain uses TRBV3-1 and TRBJ1-1; no clear D gene. Germline V gene lookup returns CDR1 LGHDT and CDR2 YNNKEL (reference sequence). The CDR3 contains 14 residues. Between the trimmed V and J ends, which lost 1 base and 1 base, there was a span of 7 bases. CDR3 nucleotides: TGTGCCAGCAGCCAAGTCCGGTCGAACACTGAAGCTTTCTTT. Translating gives CASSQVRSNTEAFF.

The V and J genes are TRBV28 and TRBJ1-5, with D hard to call. V shed 9 bases and J shed 4 bases, with 16 bases lying between them. Per germline, CDR1 MDHEN and CDR2 SYDVKM. The CDR3 has 14 residues. For the CDR3, the DNA is TGTGCCAGTATACTTCGACCCTCTAATCAGCCCCAGCATTTT. It is translated as CASILRPSNQPQHF. The whole variable domain, remainder taken from reference TRBV28 and TRBJ1-5, is DVKVTQSSRYLVKRTGEKVFLECVQDMDHENMFWYRQDPGLGLRLIYFSYDVKMKEKGDIPEGYSVSREKKERFSLILESASTNQTSMYLCASILRPSNQPQHFGDGTRLSIL.

This clonotype has a count of ten or more. The chain links TRBV20-1 to TRBJ1-5; D uncertain. The CDR3 runs 15 residues. V dropped 2 bases and J dropped 0 bases, with 11 bases sitting between them. Germline V gives CDR1 DFQATT, CDR2 SNEGSKA (reference sequence). CDR3 in DNA: TGCAGTGCTAGATCGGCAGCGATTAGCAATCAGCCCCAGCATTTT. Translation gives CSARSAAISNQPQHF.

This clonotype was counted ten times or more. This rearrangement joins TRBV28 to TRBJ1-1, with D possibly matching TRBD1 (6 bases). The CDR3 is 15 amino acids. Germline V gene data show CDR1 as MDHEN and CDR2 as SYDVKM. V was shortened by 8 bases and J by 0 bases, with 16 bases between the two germline ends. The CDR3 reads CASFSEGGLNTEAFF. The CDR3 DNA reads TGTGCCAGCTTCTCAGAAGGGGGGCTGAACACTGAAGCTTTCTTT.

In its sample, this clonotype was seen a few times. The chain combines TRBV29-1 with TRBJ2-2; tentative D call: TRBD1 (6 bases). The V end was cut by 6 bases, the J end by 4 bases, with 18 bases between. The CDR3 runs to 15 residues. Germline CDR1 SQVTM, CDR2 ANQGSEA. DNA for the CDR3: TGCAGCGTCCCCCTCAGAGGGGGTCCCACCGGGGAGCTGTTTTTT. This codes for CSVPLRGGPTGELFF.

In its sample, this clonotype was seen a few times. CDR3 residues: CASSSVESGTQYF. The CDR3 DNA reads as TGTGCCAGCAGTTCCGTGGAGTCTGGGACCCAGTACTTC. The rearrangement uses TRBV6-1 and TRBJ2-5, with unresolved D. Trimming pared 5 bases from V and 7 bases from J, leaving 14 bases between. The CDR3 sequence is 13 residues long. Germline V CDR1 and CDR2: MNHNS, SASEGT.

There are a few counts of this clonotype. The rearrangement links TRBV3-1 to TRBJ2-7; possibly TRBD1 for D (5 bases). V was shortened by 5 bases and J by 2 bases, with 10 bases between the two germline ends. Germline loops: CDR1 LGHDT, CDR2 YNNKEL (reference sequence). The CDR3 loop spans 13 amino acids. DNA for the CDR3: TGTGCCAGCAGCAGGGGCTCGCCCTACGAGCAGTACTTC. Translated: CASSRGSPYEQYF.

This clonotype was seen at least ten times. This chain connects TRBV6-2 or TRBV6-3 to TRBJ2-3; TRBD2 is a possible D gene (5 bases). The CDR3 runs to 15 residues. The germline V gene has CDR1 MNHEY and CDR2 SVGEGT. Trimming cost V 2 bases and J 4 bases, with 13 bases left between them. The CDR3 loop reads CASSYAASPSDTQYF. CDR3 bases: TGTGCCAGCAGTTACGCGGCTAGCCCCTCAGATACGCAGTATTTT.

This clonotype has a handful of counts. The chain links TRBV5-6 to TRBJ2-7; TRBD1 might be the D (5 bases). The CDR3 runs 14 residues. CDR1 and CDR2 from the germline V gene are SGHDT and YYEEEE. The V gene lost 0 bases and the J gene lost 2 bases, with 9 bases spanning the gap. For the CDR3, the DNA is TGTGCCAGCAGCTTGGACAGGCCTACCTACGAGCAGTACTTC. Its protein is CASSLDRPTYEQYF.